The T cell receptor beta chain described here comes from a study of T cell responses to AZD1222 COVID-19 vaccine. Whole-study findings and limits: Across spike, vaccine-associated CD4 TCRs were found, dominant at 160-218 and 743-854.

Notes on this clone: Its antigen is not known.

The V gene end was trimmed by 0 bases and the J gene end by 7 bases; junction bases not matched to a gene: 6. CDR1 is LGHDT, CDR2 YNNKEL, per germline (reference sequence). The CDR3 runs to 16 residues. TCRdb's copy holds only in-frame clones and misses some; the assay was immunoSEQ multiplex PCR. The table lists some 110,000 clones, roughly 84% of them singletons. J is TRBJ1-6 and V is TRBV3-1 (or the pseudogene TRBV3-2), with TRBD1 identical over 7 bases. Source: peripheral blood, taken on day 0 of AZD1222 vaccination. This TCR was sampled from an adult in good health. The CDR3 sequence is CASSQDHRQGNSPLHF. Here the CDR3 DNA reads TGTGCCAGCAGCCAAGATCATCGACAGGGAAATTCACCCCTCCACTTT.